This T cell receptor beta chain was retrieved from a study of CD8+ T cells in alopecia areata. The V end was cut by 5 bases, the J end by 9 bases, with 14 bases between. The germline CDR1 and CDR2 sequences are SGHTA and FQGNSA. The CDR3 covers 13 residues. The treatment is: oral pan-JAK inhibitor, 5-10 mg twice daily. Isolated RNA was reverse transcribed into cDNA used as the sequencing template. Clones were sequenced by immunoSEQ multiplex PCR, and TCRdb holds only the in-frame ones, with some missing. The data show around 210,000 clones, roughly 64% seen once. The source was CD4+ T cells sorted from blood, collected at week 4, from a patient treated with tofacitinib. The chain uses TRBV7-2 and TRBJ2-1; a weak D match, TRBD2 (5 bases). This sequence was found in a human donor with alopecia areata. The CDR3 nucleotides are TGTGCCAGCAGCCTGGACGGGGTGGGTGAGCAGTTCTTC. Amino acid sequence: CASSLDGVGEQFF.